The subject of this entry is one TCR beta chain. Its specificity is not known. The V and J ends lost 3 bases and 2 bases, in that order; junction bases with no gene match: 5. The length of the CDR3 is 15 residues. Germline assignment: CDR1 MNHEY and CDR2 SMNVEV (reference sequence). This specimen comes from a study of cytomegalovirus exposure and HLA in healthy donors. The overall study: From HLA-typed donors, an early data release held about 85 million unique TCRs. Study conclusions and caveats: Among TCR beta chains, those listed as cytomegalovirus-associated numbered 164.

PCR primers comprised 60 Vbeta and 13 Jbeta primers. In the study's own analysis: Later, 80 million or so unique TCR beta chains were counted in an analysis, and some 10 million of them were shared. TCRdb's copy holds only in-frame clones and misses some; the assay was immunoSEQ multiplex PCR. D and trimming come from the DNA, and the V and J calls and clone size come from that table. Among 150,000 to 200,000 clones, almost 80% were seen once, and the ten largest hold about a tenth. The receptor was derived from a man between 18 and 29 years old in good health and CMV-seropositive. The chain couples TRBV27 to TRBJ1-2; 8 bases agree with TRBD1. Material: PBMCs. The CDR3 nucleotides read TGTGCCAGCAGTTTGGCCAGGGGGCGCAACTATGGCTACACCTTC. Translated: CASSLARGRNYGYTF.